These 22 T cell receptor beta chains were all obtained from the same sample, sequenced in a study of PD-1 blockade in classical Hodgkin lymphoma. Some clones are missing from TCRdb's copy, which holds only in-frame ones; the method was immunoSEQ multiplex PCR. Of around 30,000 clones detected, around 71% appear once; the ten largest clones hold 2.5% to 3.5%. Each patient relapsed following autologous stem cell transplantation, and prior brentuximab vedotin exposure differed. Sequenced material: peripheral blood mononuclear cells (PBMCs), taken before the second cycle of nivolumab. Receptors were obtained from a human donor with classical Hodgkin lymphoma.

The rearrangement links TRBV2 to TRBJ2-7, with TRBD2 matching over 9 bases. Trimming cost V 7 bases and J 0 bases; bases outside gene matches: 4. This CDR3 contains 14 residues. CDR1 SNHLY and CDR2 FYNNEI come from the germline V gene. In nucleotides, the CDR3 is TGTGCCAGCAATCGCGGGGGGGCCTCCTACGAGCAGTACTTC. Encoded protein: CASNRGGASYEQYF.

The genes are TRBV7-9 and TRBJ1-2; no firm D call. The V end lost 4 bases, the J end lost 3 bases, and 12 bases lay between the germline ends. Germline V gives CDR1 SEHNR, CDR2 FQNEAQ (reference sequence). This CDR3 is 14 amino acids long. CDR3 sequence reads: CASSSMVGHYGYTF. The CDR3 DNA is TGTGCCAGCAGCTCAATGGTGGGTCACTATGGCTACACCTTC.

The chain carries TRBV6-4 and TRBJ1-5; 8 bases are shared with TRBD1. Germline V gene data show CDR1 as MRHNA and CDR2 as SNTAGT. Unmatched junction bases numbered 17, after V lost 3 bases and J lost 7 bases. This CDR3 contains 18 residues. CDR3 coding DNA: TGTGCCAGCAGTGATCCCCTGCAGGACAGGGAAAATAGCCAGCCCCAGCATTTT. Protein sequence: CASSDPLQDRENSQPQHF.

The sample holds a few counts of this clone. This chain links TRBV7-8 with TRBJ2-2; D is tentatively TRBD1 or TRBD2 (5 bases each). The CDR3 totals 13 residues. Per germline, CDR1 SGHVS and CDR2 FQNEAQ. V gave up 10 bases and J gave up 6 bases, with 15 bases separating them. CDR3 region: CANPTRTPGELFF. DNA for the CDR3: TGTGCCAACCCCACTAGGACACCCGGGGAGCTGTTTTTT.

The chain recombines TRBV19 with TRBJ1-1, with D hard to call. The CDR3 has 11 amino acids. Germline lookup yields CDR1 LNHDA and CDR2 SQIVND (reference sequence). The V end was cut by 4 bases, the J end by 4 bases, with 4 bases between. This CDR3 is CASSNPTEAFF. The CDR3 region has the DNA TGTGCCAGTAGTAATCCCACTGAAGCTTTCTTT.

The rearrangement joins TRBV19 to TRBJ1-1, with a possible D match to TRBD1 (5 bases). Germline-derived CDR1 and CDR2 are LNHDA and SQIVND (reference sequence). Trimming cost V 10 bases and J 3 bases, with 24 bases left between them. The CDR3 covers 16 residues. CDR3 sequence (DNA): TGTGCCACCGGGGGGGGACGAACGGATGTGGACACTGAAGCTTTCTTT. Its translation: CATGGGRTDVDTEAFF.

This clone showed up just once. This chain links TRBV11-1 with TRBJ2-7, with unresolved D. Trimming cost V 5 bases and J 2 bases, with 10 bases left between them. The CDR3 loop spans 13 amino acids. Germline CDR1 SGHAT, CDR2 FQDESV (reference sequence). The CDR3 loop reads CASSQTVTYEQYF. DNA for the CDR3: TGTGCCAGCAGCCAAACAGTCACCTACGAGCAGTACTTC.

The chain joins TRBV6-5 to TRBJ2-1, with a tentative D call TRBD2 (5 bases). Germline lookup yields CDR1 MNHEY and CDR2 SVGAGI. The CDR3 extends over 15 amino acids. V was trimmed by 2 bases and J by 0 bases, leaving 8 bases between them. The DNA for the CDR3 is TGTGCCAGCAGTTACGGGGAGTCCTCCTACAATGAGCAGTTCTTC. Translating gives CASSYGESSYNEQFF.

Written as DNA, the CDR3 is TGTGCCAGCGGGTGGGTAACTGAAGCTTTCTTT. Protein: CASGWVTEAFF. The chain links TRBV6-1 to TRBJ1-1, with D unresolved. V lost 8 bases and J lost 5, with 9 bases in between. CDR3 length: 11 amino acids. Germline values: CDR1 MNHNS, CDR2 SASEGT.

The chain employs TRBV6-5 and TRBJ1-6; TRBD1 matches 8 bases. The V segment lost 5 bases and the J segment 7 bases; nucleotides outside the gene matches: 7. CDR1 and CDR2 from the germline V gene are MNHEY and SVGAGI. This CDR3 has 15 amino acids. CDR3 nucleotides: TGTGCCAGCAGTCTGCAGGGGGCTTGGAATTCACCCCTCCACTTT. Residues: CASSLQGAWNSPLHF.

As for this clone: One end of the junction fails to match germline, which may point to a read error. The V gene is TRBV7-7, the J gene TRBJ2-5; maybe TRBD2 (5 bases). The end of the DNA fits TRBJ2-7 better, so the J call may be wrong. The CDR3 has 13 residues. Germline V gene data show CDR1 as SSHAT and CDR2 as FNYEAQ (reference sequence). CDR3 sequence reads: CASSFGDSYEQYF. The CDR3 DNA is TGTGCTAGCAGCTTCGGGGACTCCTACGAGCAGTACTTC.

This clone was detected once. V gene TRBV7-2 combines with J gene TRBJ1-4; D gene unclear. Trimming left V 3 bases short and J 7 bases short, with 9 bases between. In germline, CDR1 is SGHTA, CDR2 FQGNSA. CDR3 length: 13 amino acids. CDR3 loop: CASSFATTEKLFF. In DNA form, the CDR3 reads TGTGCCAGCAGCTTTGCCACGACTGAAAAACTGTTTTTT. The variable domain in full, with the rest retrieved from reference TRBV7-2 and TRBJ1-4, is GAGVSQSPSNKVTEKGKDVELRCDPISGHTALYWYRQSLGQGLEFLIYFQGNSAPDKSGLPSDRFSAERTGGSVSTLTIQRTQQEDSAVYLCASSFATTEKLFFGSGTQLSVL.

The chain couples TRBV4-1 to TRBJ2-1; D gene ambiguous. This CDR3 has 17 residues. V shed 3 bases and J shed 0 bases, with 15 bases lying between them. Germline V gene lookup returns CDR1 MGHRA and CDR2 YSYEKL. CDR3 region: CASSHVDLGVSYNEQFF. The CDR3 nucleotides are TGCGCCAGCAGCCACGTTGACTTAGGAGTCTCCTACAATGAGCAGTTCTTC.

The chain employs TRBV5-4 and TRBJ2-3; D uncertain. CDR3 length: 15 amino acids. The germline CDR1 and CDR2 sequences are SGHNT and YYREEE (reference sequence). The germline V and J ends were trimmed by 4 bases and 0 bases, with 12 bases remaining between them. The CDR3 here is CASSSGPLSTDTQYF. The CDR3 DNA sequence: TGTGCCAGCAGCAGTGGCCCACTTAGCACAGATACGCAGTATTTT.

V is TRBV7-2 and J is TRBJ2-3; no clear D gene. Trimming stripped 4 bases from V and 4 bases from J, with 9 bases between. CDR1 is SGHTA and CDR2 is FQGNSA in the germline V gene. The CDR3 consists of 13 residues. The CDR3 DNA follows: TGTGCCAGCAGCTGGCGAGTCTCAGATACGCAGTATTTT. Translation gives CASSWRVSDTQYF.

This clone was seen a few times. This rearrangement joins TRBV30 to TRBJ1-1; D gene uncertain. The germline V and J ends were trimmed by 7 bases and 12 bases, with 18 bases remaining between them. Germline lookup yields CDR1 GTSNPN and CDR2 SVGIG (reference sequence). The CDR3 has 11 residues. The CDR3 nucleotides are TGTGCCTCCGCAGTAGGAATAGAATCTTTCTTT. Protein sequence: CASAVGIESFF.

The genes are TRBV28 and TRBJ2-5, with D hard to call. Germline V gene lookup returns CDR1 MDHEN and CDR2 SYDVKM. This CDR3 contains 14 residues. With 2 bases removed from V and 5 bases from J, the gap between germline ends came to 12 bases. This chain's CDR3 is CASSLRWGGETQYF. CDR3 coding DNA: TGTGCCAGCAGTTTAAGATGGGGTGGGGAGACCCAGTACTTC.

The chain has TRBV5-4 and TRBJ2-4, with D perhaps matching TRBD1 or TRBD2 (5 bases each). V was shortened by 0 bases and J by 6 bases, with 13 bases between the two germline ends. Germline CDR1 is SGHNT and CDR2 is YYREEE (reference sequence). CDR3 length equals 15 residues. CDR3 sequence: CASSLAGRGTNIQYF. For the CDR3, the DNA is TGTGCCAGCAGCTTGGCAGGCAGAGGGACAAACATTCAGTACTTC. The full variable domain, with the rest looked up from reference TRBV5-4 and TRBJ2-4, is ETGVTQSPTHLIKTRGQQVTLRCSSQSGHNTVSWYQQALGQGPQFIFQYYREEENGRGNFPPRFSGLQFPNYSSELNVNALELDDSALYLCASSLAGRGTNIQYFGAGTRLSVL.

The chain couples TRBV4-3 to TRBJ1-4; 11 nucleotides agree with TRBD1. This CDR3 contains 16 residues. The J segment lost 8 bases and the V segment lost 0 bases, leaving 5 bases of the junction unmatched. The germline gives CDR1 LGHNA, CDR2 YSLEER. The CDR3: CASSQDGTGGNEKLFF. CDR3 DNA sequence: TGCGCCAGCAGCCAAGACGGGACAGGGGGAAACGAAAAACTGTTTTTT.

This clone was detected only a few times. This chain links TRBV28 with TRBJ1-2; 8 bases are a match to TRBD1. The CDR3 runs to 14 residues. V lost 6 bases, J lost 2 bases, and 5 bases stayed unmatched. CDR1 and CDR2 (germline): MDHEN, SYDVKM. CDR3 in DNA: TGTGCCAGCAGCCGGGACAGGCGGAACTATGGCTACACCTTC. Amino acids: CASSRDRRNYGYTF.

The rearrangement links TRBV25-1 to TRBJ1-6, with 8 bases fitting TRBD1. The length of the CDR3 is 13 residues. CDR1 and CDR2 from the germline V gene are MGHDK and SYGVNS. The junction had 3 bases not matched to a gene; V was cut back by 9 bases and J by 5 bases. DNA for the CDR3: TGTGCCAGTGGACAGGGCAATAATTCACCCCTCCACTTT. Its translation is CASGQGNNSPLHF.

V and J are TRBV30 and TRBJ1-1; D is undetermined. The length of the CDR3 is 14 residues. Trimming pared 0 bases from V and 3 bases from J, leaving 11 bases between. Germline CDR1 is GTSNPN and CDR2 is SVGIG (reference sequence). CDR3 in DNA: TGTGCCTGGAGTGTAATGGGAACGTACACTGAAGCTTTCTTT. As protein: CAWSVMGTYTEAFF.